This TCR beta chain is drawn from a study of T cell responses to AZD1222 COVID-19 vaccine. Whole-study findings and limits: Reportedly, close to half of spike-specific TCRs are directed against unmutated variant regions. Repertoires were obtained only post-peak T cell response. Donors were largely white British and mainly female; clonal diversity was possibly underestimated. CD4 TCRs linked to vaccination spanned spike, dominating at 160-218 and 743-854.

TCRdb's table, derived via immunoSEQ multiplex PCR, lists solely in-frame clones and lacks some. The repertoire has roughly 180,000 clones, roughly 90% of them found once; the top ten carry more than 1.5%. Of note for this clone: Antigen unknown.

Sequenced here: peripheral blood, sampled 28 days after the second AZD1222 dose. This clonotype was obtained from an adult who received the AZD1222 COVID-19 vaccine.

The CDR3 region is CASSKGSGRGYNEQFF. In DNA form, the CDR3 reads TGTGCCAGCAGTAAGGGTAGCGGGAGAGGATACAATGAGCAGTTCTTC. The chain couples TRBV6-2 or TRBV6-3 to TRBJ2-1, with 9 bases identical to TRBD2. Unmatched junction bases numbered 9, after V lost 5 bases and J lost 4 bases. This CDR3 is 16 amino acids long. Germline CDR1 is MNHEY and CDR2 is SVGEGT.